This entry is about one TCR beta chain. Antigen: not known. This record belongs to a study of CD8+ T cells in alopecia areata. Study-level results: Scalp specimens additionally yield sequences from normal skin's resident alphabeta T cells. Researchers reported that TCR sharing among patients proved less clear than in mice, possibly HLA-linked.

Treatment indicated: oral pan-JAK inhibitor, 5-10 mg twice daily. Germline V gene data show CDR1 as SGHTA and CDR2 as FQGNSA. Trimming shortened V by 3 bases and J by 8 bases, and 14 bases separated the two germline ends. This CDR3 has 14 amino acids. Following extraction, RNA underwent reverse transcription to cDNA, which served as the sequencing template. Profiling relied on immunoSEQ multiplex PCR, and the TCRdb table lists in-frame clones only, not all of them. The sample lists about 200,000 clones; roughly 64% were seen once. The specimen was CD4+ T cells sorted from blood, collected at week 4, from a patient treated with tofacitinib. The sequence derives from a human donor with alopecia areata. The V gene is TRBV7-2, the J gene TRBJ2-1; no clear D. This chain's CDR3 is CASSLGYSWDEQFF. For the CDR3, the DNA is TGTGCCAGCAGCTTGGGTTATAGTTGGGATGAGCAGTTCTTC.